A single sample gave rise to the 10 T cell receptor beta chains below, sequenced in a study of CD8 T cells in Susac syndrome. Random hexamers were used to reverse transcribe 0.5 to 1 ug of RNA. TCRdb reprocessed the immunoSEQ multiplex PCR reads via MiXCR and lists one record per CDR3 protein. The repertoire holds about 69,000 distinct CDR3 sequences, with over 75% as singletons. The sample comprised CD8+ T cells from PBMCs. These receptors all come from a human donor with multiple sclerosis.

This chain links TRBV13 with TRBJ2-5; D possibly corresponds to TRBD1 (6 bases). V was pared by 2 bases and J by 0 bases, with 19 bases between. The germline V gene has CDR1 PRHDT and CDR2 FYEKMQ (reference sequence). The CDR3 has 18 residues. CDR3 DNA: TGTGCCAGCAGCTTACTGGGGGAGCAGGGGCCCTACCAAGAGACCCAGTACTTC. This sequence encodes CASSLLGEQGPYQETQYF. Full variable domain (rest looked up from reference TRBV13 and TRBJ2-5): AAGVIQSPRHLIKEKRETATLKCYPIPRHDTVYWYQQGPGQDPQFLISFYEKMQSDKGSIPDRFSAQQFSDYHSELNMSSLELGDSALYFCASSLLGEQGPYQETQYFGPGTRLLVL.

The V and J genes are TRBV5-4 and TRBJ2-1; 11 nucleotides match TRBD2. The germline CDR1 and CDR2 sequences are SGHNT and YYREEE (reference sequence). The trim removed 4 bases at V and 1 base at J, leaving 4 bases unmatched. The CDR3 is 16 residues long. For the CDR3, the DNA is TGTGCCAGCAGCGCGACTAGCGGGATGTCCTACAATGAGCAGTTCTTC. Translation: CASSATSGMSYNEQFF.

The chain uses TRBV2 and TRBJ2-2, with TRBD2 identical over 10 bases. Germline lookup yields CDR1 SNHLY and CDR2 FYNNEI. With 3 bases clipped from V and 3 bases from J, the junction kept 7 bases outside the gene matches. The CDR3 is 17 residues long. CDR3 sequence (DNA): TGTGCCAGCAGTGAGGGGAGCGGGAGGGCTCACACCGGGGAGCTGTTTTTT. It specifies CASSEGSGRAHTGELFF.

V is TRBV11-2 and J is TRBJ1-2; D unresolved. The V gene's germline CDR1 is SGHAT and CDR2 FQNNGV. The germline V and J ends were trimmed by 0 bases and 6 bases, with 14 bases remaining between them. The CDR3 contains 15 residues. The CDR3 nucleotides are TGTGCCAGCAGCTTAGATGCCCCTGGGGTCAATGGCTACACCTTC. Its protein is CASSLDAPGVNGYTF.

The V gene is TRBV27, the J gene TRBJ1-4; D call uncertain. The CDR3 runs 17 residues. Germline V lookup: CDR1 MNHEY, CDR2 SMNVEV (reference sequence). The V and J ends lost 7 bases and 7 bases respectively, with 25 bases between them. The DNA for the CDR3 is TGTGCCAGCACCACAACGGTACGGGGAATCGAGGGTGAAAAACTGTTTTTT. Amino acid sequence: CASTTTVRGIEGEKLFF.

The chain carries TRBV7-3 and TRBJ1-6; 8 nucleotides agree with TRBD1. The junction had 6 bases not matched to a gene; V was cut back by 1 base and J by 7 bases. The CDR3 extends over 16 amino acids. The germline CDR1 and CDR2 sequences are SGHTA and FQGTGA. The CDR3: CASSLKGGQENSPLHF. The CDR3, as DNA: TGTGCCAGCAGCTTAAAAGGGGGACAGGAGAATTCACCCCTCCACTTT.

The genes are TRBV11-2 and TRBJ2-3; 10 bases match TRBD2. CDR3 length: 16 residues. The germline gives CDR1 SGHAT, CDR2 FQNNGV. The V gene end was trimmed by 3 bases and the J gene end by 0 bases; junction bases not matched to a gene: 3. The CDR3 sequence: CASSFLAGASTDTQYF. The CDR3 region has the DNA TGTGCCAGCAGCTTTCTAGCGGGGGCCAGCACAGATACGCAGTATTTT.

V usage is TRBV27 and J usage is TRBJ2-1, with 7 positions matching TRBD1. After removal of 6 bases from V and 15 bases from J, the junction contained 11 bases not matched to a gene. The CDR3 is made up of 12 amino acids. Germline assignment: CDR1 MNHEY and CDR2 SMNVEV (reference sequence). The CDR3 spells CASRKTGTEAFF. The CDR3 DNA follows: TGTGCCAGCAGGAAAACCGGGACAGAAGCGTTCTTC.

The chain combines TRBV7-8 with TRBJ2-7; 12 bases are shared with TRBD2. This CDR3 is built from 20 residues. The ends lost 2 bases at V and 2 bases at J; junction bases unmatched: 16. Germline V gives CDR1 SGHVS, CDR2 FQNEAQ. Here the CDR3 reads CASSLPAVGLAGGSAYEQYF. CDR3 nucleotides: TGTGCCAGCAGCTTACCGGCGGTTGGGCTAGCGGGAGGGAGTGCCTACGAGCAGTACTTC.

The rearrangement uses TRBV6-6 and TRBJ1-1, with D perhaps matching TRBD1 (5 bases). The germline V and J ends were trimmed by 4 bases and 0 bases, with 15 bases remaining between them. CDR3 length: 16 residues. Germline V gene sequence: CDR1 MNHNY, CDR2 SVGAGI (reference sequence). CDR3 in DNA: TGTGCCAGCAGTTCCCCATGGGACGGACTGAACACTGAAGCTTTCTTT. Encoded protein: CASSSPWDGLNTEAFF.